This TCR beta chain was captured by sequencing in a study of blood T cell repertoires in COVID-19. The Seattle patients, enrolled during active infection, were followed longitudinally. This CDR3 region has 15 residues. Germline trimming cut 2 bases from V and 8 bases from J; bases unmatched to any gene: 8. In germline, CDR1 is SGHVS, CDR2 FQNEAQ. As processed by the authors: Quantification of nucleated cells was approximated via reference gene primer amplification. Assay used: immunoSEQ multiplex PCR; TCRdb lists only in-frame clones, some missing. V and J calls and clone size are copied from that table; D and trimming were computed from the DNA. This table holds about 290,000 clones, about 90% found once.

Sequencing used peripheral blood. V is TRBV7-8 and J is TRBJ2-1; 8 bases agree with TRBD1. This clonotype originated in a woman aged 25 to 45 with COVID-19, enrolled during active disease. The CDR3 region is CASSLQGAFIDEQFF. In nucleotides, the CDR3 is TGTGCCAGCAGCTTACAGGGGGCGTTTATCGATGAGCAGTTCTTC.